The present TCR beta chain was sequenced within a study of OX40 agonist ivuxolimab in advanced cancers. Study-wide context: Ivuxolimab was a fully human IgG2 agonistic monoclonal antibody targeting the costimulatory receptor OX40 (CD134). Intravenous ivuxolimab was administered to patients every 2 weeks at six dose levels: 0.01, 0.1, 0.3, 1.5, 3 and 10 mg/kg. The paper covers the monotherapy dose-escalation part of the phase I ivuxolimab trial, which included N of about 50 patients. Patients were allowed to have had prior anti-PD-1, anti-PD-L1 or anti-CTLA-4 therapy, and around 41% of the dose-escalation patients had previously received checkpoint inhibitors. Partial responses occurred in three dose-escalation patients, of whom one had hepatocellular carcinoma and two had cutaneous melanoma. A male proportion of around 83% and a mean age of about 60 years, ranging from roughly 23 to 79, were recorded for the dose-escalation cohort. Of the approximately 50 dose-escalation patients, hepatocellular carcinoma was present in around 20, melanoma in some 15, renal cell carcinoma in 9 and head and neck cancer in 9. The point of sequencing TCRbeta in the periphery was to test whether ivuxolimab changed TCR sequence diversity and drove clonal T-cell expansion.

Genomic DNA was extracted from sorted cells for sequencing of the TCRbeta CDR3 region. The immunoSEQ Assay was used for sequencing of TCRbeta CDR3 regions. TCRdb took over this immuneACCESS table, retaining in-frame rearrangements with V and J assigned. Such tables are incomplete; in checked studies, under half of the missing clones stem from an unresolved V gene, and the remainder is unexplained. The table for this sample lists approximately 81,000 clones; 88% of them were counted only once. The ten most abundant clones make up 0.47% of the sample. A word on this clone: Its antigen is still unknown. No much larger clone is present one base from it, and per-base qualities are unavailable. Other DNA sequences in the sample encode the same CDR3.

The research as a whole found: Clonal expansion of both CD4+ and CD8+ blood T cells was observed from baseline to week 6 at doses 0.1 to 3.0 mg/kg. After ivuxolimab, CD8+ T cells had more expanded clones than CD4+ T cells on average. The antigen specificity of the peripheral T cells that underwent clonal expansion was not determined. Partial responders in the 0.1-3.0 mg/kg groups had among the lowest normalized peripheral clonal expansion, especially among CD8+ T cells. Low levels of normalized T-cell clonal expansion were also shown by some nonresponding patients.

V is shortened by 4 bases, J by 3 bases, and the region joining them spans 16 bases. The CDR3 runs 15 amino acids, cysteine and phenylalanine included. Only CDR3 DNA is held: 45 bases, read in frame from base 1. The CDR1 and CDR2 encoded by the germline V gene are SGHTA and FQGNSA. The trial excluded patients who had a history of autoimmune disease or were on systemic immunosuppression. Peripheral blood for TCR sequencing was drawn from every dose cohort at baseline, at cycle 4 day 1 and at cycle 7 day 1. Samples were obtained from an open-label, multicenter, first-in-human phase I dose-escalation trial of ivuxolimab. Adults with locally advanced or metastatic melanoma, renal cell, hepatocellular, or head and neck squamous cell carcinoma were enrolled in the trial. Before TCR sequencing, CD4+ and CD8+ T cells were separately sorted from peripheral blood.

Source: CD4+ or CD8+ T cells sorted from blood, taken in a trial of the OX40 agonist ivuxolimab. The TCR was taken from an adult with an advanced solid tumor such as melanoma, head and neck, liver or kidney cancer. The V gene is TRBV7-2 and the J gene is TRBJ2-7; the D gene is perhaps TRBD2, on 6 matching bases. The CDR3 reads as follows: CASSYLPGLIYEQYF. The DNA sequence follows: TGTGCCAGCAGCTATCTCCCGGGACTTATCTACGAGCAGTACTTC. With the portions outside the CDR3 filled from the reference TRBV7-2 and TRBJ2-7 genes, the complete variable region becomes GAGVSQSPSNKVTEKGKDVELRCDPISGHTALYWYRQSLGQGLEFLIYFQGNSAPDKSGLPSDRFSAERTGGSVSTLTIQRTQQEDSAVYLCASSYLPGLIYEQYFGPGTRLTVT.